The 29 T cell receptor beta chains presented below share a single source sample, sequenced in a study of shared clonotypes between healthy human individuals. The table came from immunoSEQ multiplex PCR; TCRdb's copy has only in-frame clones and leaves some out. The sample lists over 2 million clones, 85% to 95% occurring once. The sample comprised naive CD4+ T cells sorted from blood. Subset meaning: CD45RA+ positively selected. The receptor set was obtained from a man between 18 and 29 years old in good health.

This chain connects TRBV4-1 to TRBJ2-6; D may correspond to TRBD1 or TRBD2 (5 bases each). The germline V gene encodes CDR1 MGHRA and CDR2 YSYEKL. Trimming cost V 4 bases and J 0 bases, with 16 bases left between them. The CDR3 sequence is 18 residues long. The CDR3 sequence: CASSRGRQAGSGANVLTF. Written as DNA, the CDR3 is TGCGCCAGCAGCCGGGGACGGCAGGCGGGCTCTGGGGCCAACGTCCTGACTTTC.

Written as DNA, the CDR3 is TGCGCCAGCAGCCAGATCGACAGGGACGTCTCAAAGGACACCTTC. This translates into CASSQIDRDVSKDTF. This chain links TRBV4-1 with TRBJ1-2, with 7 nucleotides matching TRBD1. The junction had 16 bases not matched to a gene; V was cut back by 3 bases and J by 12 bases. This CDR3 spans 15 amino acids. Per the germline V gene, CDR1 is MGHRA and CDR2 is YSYEKL.

The chain is built from TRBV25-1 and TRBJ1-6; no definite D call. CDR1 is MGHDK, CDR2 SYGVNS, per germline. There are 15 residues in the CDR3. Trimming took off 2 bases at V and 13 bases at J, with 18 bases between the two ends. CDR3 residues: CASSEGRAIRGPLHF. The CDR3 DNA reads TGTGCCAGCAGTGAAGGGAGGGCAATTCGAGGCCCCCTCCACTTT.

In this sample, this clone turned up once. This chain links TRBV25-1 with TRBJ1-2; D remains ambiguous. From germline, CDR1 is MGHDK and CDR2 SYGVNS. The V end was cut by 4 bases, the J end by 4 bases, with 4 bases between. This CDR3 region has 11 residues. CDR3 region: CASSGAYGYTF. CDR3 coding DNA: TGTGCCAGCAGTGGGGCCTATGGCTACACCTTC.

The chain is built from TRBV5-1 and TRBJ1-6; 7 nucleotides line up with TRBD1. Germline loops: CDR1 SGHRS, CDR2 YFSETQ. Trimming took 1 base from V and 0 from J; bases not matched to a gene: 1. There are 16 residues in the CDR3. This CDR3 reads CASSLPGGSYNSPLHF. The CDR3, as DNA: TGCGCCAGCAGCTTGCCAGGGGGCTCCTATAATTCACCCCTCCACTTT. The full variable domain, completed using reference TRBV5-1 and TRBJ1-6, is KAGVTQTPRYLIKTRGQQVTLSCSPISGHRSVSWYQQTPGQGLQFLFEYFSETQRNKGNFPGRFSGRQFSNSRSEMNVSTLELGDSALYLCASSLPGGSYNSPLHFGNGTRLTVT.

The V call is TRBV18, the J call TRBJ2-7; 7 bases are a match to TRBD2. The CDR3 length is 14 residues. CDR1 and CDR2 (germline): KGHSH, LQKENI. V trimming: 4 bases; J trimming: 2 bases; junction bases outside the gene matches: 5. This CDR3 reads CASSHPAGAYEQYF. Here the CDR3 DNA reads TGTGCCAGCTCACATCCTGCGGGGGCCTACGAGCAGTACTTC.

Worth noting for this clone: The sample holds other DNA sequences that translate to the same CDR3. The CDR3 sequence is CASSLGSSYNSPLHF. For the CDR3, the DNA is TGTGCCAGCAGCTTAGGCAGCTCCTATAATTCACCCCTCCACTTT. The chain joins TRBV11-2 to TRBJ1-6; D call uncertain. V was pared by 1 base and J by 0 bases, with 4 bases between. The CDR3 has 15 amino acids. From germline, CDR1 is SGHAT and CDR2 FQNNGV.

Details on this clone: The junction departs from germline at one end; a sequencing error may be responsible. This chain links TRBV6-6 with TRBJ2-7, with a possible D match to TRBD2 (7 bases). The germline V gene encodes CDR1 MNHNY and CDR2 SVGAGI (reference sequence). The CDR3 sequence is 14 residues long. The CDR3 bases are TGTGCCAGCAGTTACTCGGGGGGGGCGCAGGCACCTATCTTC. Encoded protein: CASSYSGGAQAPIF.

This chain connects TRBV15 to TRBJ2-7, with TRBD2 matching over 8 bases. The CDR3 runs to 17 residues. Trimming removed 0 bases from V and 4 bases from J; junction bases left unmatched: 11. Looked up from germline, CDR1 is LNHNV and CDR2 is YYDKDF (reference sequence). The CDR3 DNA reads TGTGCCACCAGCAGAGAGACCCCCGGGCTAGCGGGTTACGAGCAGTACTTC. Its protein is CATSRETPGLAGYEQYF.

This rearrangement joins TRBV6-6 to TRBJ1-5, with D possibly matching TRBD1 (5 bases). In germline, CDR1 is MNHNY, CDR2 SVGAGI (reference sequence). The CDR3 runs 15 residues. The chain's CDR3 is CATREGHNSNQPQHF. The DNA of the CDR3 is TGTGCGACCCGAGAAGGACATAATAGCAATCAGCCCCAGCATTTT.

The rearrangement joins TRBV19 to TRBJ1-1; 8 bases line up with TRBD1. The CDR3 contains 16 residues. Germline V gives CDR1 LNHDA, CDR2 SQIVND (reference sequence). V lost 4 bases, J lost 4 bases, and 11 bases stayed unmatched. CDR3 nucleotide sequence: TGTGCCAGTAGTACGGACCACAGGGGGGTGTTCACTGAAGCTTTCTTT. As protein: CASSTDHRGVFTEAFF.

The chain joins TRBV6-5 to TRBJ2-1, with 7 bases identical to TRBD2. The CDR3 is made up of 12 amino acids. Germline CDR1 is MNHEY and CDR2 is SVGAGI. J lost 9 bases, V lost 6 bases, and 5 bases had no gene match. The CDR3 nucleotides are TGTGCCAGCAGACGACTAGCAGGTGAGCAGTTCTTC. Its protein product is CASRRLAGEQFF.

Notes on this clone: Possible read error: a much larger clone is one base away. The chain joins TRBV30 to TRBJ1-2; a weak D match, TRBD1 (6 bases). The CDR3 loop spans 13 amino acids. Germline V gives CDR1 GTSNPN, CDR2 SVGIG (reference sequence). CDR3 in amino acids: CAWSRGGRYGHTF. The CDR3 coding sequence is TGTGCCTGGAGTAGAGGGGGTCGCTATGGCCACACCTTC.

The chain is built from TRBV5-6 and TRBJ1-2; 9 nucleotides match TRBD1. The germline gives CDR1 SGHDT, CDR2 YYEEEE. Trimming removed 4 bases from V and 6 bases from J; junction bases left unmatched: 7. The CDR3 runs to 14 residues. The CDR3 is CASSPGTGINGYTF. As DNA, the CDR3 is TGTGCCAGCAGCCCCGGGACAGGGATAAATGGCTACACCTTC.

The chain recombines TRBV5-6 with TRBJ2-1; a weak D match, TRBD1 (6 bases). The CDR3 has 15 amino acids. Germline assignment: CDR1 SGHDT and CDR2 YYEEEE. Trimming stripped 5 bases from V and 1 base from J, with 13 bases between. This CDR3 reads CASRLQGSSYNEQFF. DNA for the CDR3: TGTGCCAGCAGGCTACAGGGCAGTTCCTACAATGAGCAGTTCTTC.

This chain joins TRBV5-1 and TRBJ1-1, with 8 bases aligning to TRBD1. The V gene end was trimmed by 4 bases and the J gene end by 3 bases; junction bases not matched to a gene: 5. Per germline, CDR1 SGHRS and CDR2 YFSETQ. This CDR3 has 14 residues. CDR3 residues: CASSGGQGYTEAFF. The CDR3 DNA sequence: TGCGCCAGCAGCGGCGGACAGGGATACACTGAAGCTTTCTTT.

The CDR3 loop is CSVDTSYEQYF. The CDR3, as DNA: TGCAGCGTGGACACTTCGTACGAGCAGTACTTC. The rearrangement links TRBV29-1 to TRBJ2-7; perhaps TRBD1 as D (5 bases). The germline V and J ends were trimmed by 6 bases and 4 bases, with 10 bases remaining between them. CDR3 size: 11 residues. Germline V gene lookup returns CDR1 SQVTM and CDR2 ANQGSEA.

In regard to this clone: A junction boundary mismatches the germline segment, possibly from a read error. This rearrangement joins TRBV10-3 to TRBJ1-2; tentative D call: TRBD1 (5 bases). Germline V gene lookup returns CDR1 ENHRY and CDR2 SYGVKD. The CDR3 totals 16 residues. The CDR3 reads CASSYPVGGFSYGYTF. The CDR3 nucleotides are TGTGCCAGCAGTTACCCGGTGGGGGGATTCTCCTATGGCTACACCTTC.

This sequence joins TRBV7-2 and TRBJ2-7; no definite D call. CDR1 is SGHTA, CDR2 FQGNSA, per germline. V lost 5 bases and J lost 2, with 7 bases in between. The CDR3 sequence is 12 residues long. The CDR3 protein is CASSLPAYEQYF. The DNA of the CDR3 is TGTGCCAGCAGCCTCCCTGCCTACGAGCAGTACTTC.

In regard to this clone: Additional DNA sequences in this sample encode the identical CDR3. The chain uses TRBV18 and TRBJ1-2, with D possibly matching TRBD1 (6 bases). This CDR3 comprises 15 residues. V was trimmed by 3 bases and J by 0 bases, leaving 11 bases between them. Germline CDR1 and CDR2: KGHSH and LQKENI. Here the CDR3 DNA reads TGTGCCAGCTCACCCGGGGGCGGTACTAACTATGGCTACACCTTC. It is translated as CASSPGGGTNYGYTF.

V gene TRBV14 combines with J gene TRBJ2-2; 12 bases are shared with TRBD2. This CDR3 is built from 20 residues. CDR1 is SGHDN, CDR2 FVKESK, per germline. Trimming took 7 bases from V and 1 from J; bases not matched to a gene: 16. The CDR3 reads CASTPAASGREGGNTGELFF. The CDR3 bases are TGTGCCAGCACCCCAGCGGCTAGCGGGAGGGAAGGGGGGAACACCGGGGAGCTGTTTTTT.

The chain is built from TRBV7-9 and TRBJ2-7; D remains ambiguous. Trimming took off 2 bases at V and 0 bases at J, with 8 bases between the two ends. Germline V gives CDR1 SEHNR, CDR2 FQNEAQ (reference sequence). The CDR3 spans 14 residues. CDR3 sequence reads: CASSLLSDSYEQYF. The CDR3 DNA sequence: TGTGCCAGCAGCTTACTAAGCGACTCCTACGAGCAGTACTTC.

This clone was seen just once. The rearrangement links TRBV7-9 to TRBJ1-4; no clear D gene. The V end lost 8 bases, the J end lost 5 bases, and 15 bases lay between the germline ends. Germline lookup yields CDR1 SEHNR and CDR2 FQNEAQ (reference sequence). CDR3 size: 14 residues. The CDR3 here is CASRSEGWNEKLFF. The DNA for the CDR3 is TGTGCCAGCCGGTCAGAAGGGTGGAATGAAAAACTGTTTTTT.

V usage is TRBV5-6 and J usage is TRBJ2-3; the D is unclear. Germline CDR1 reads SGHDT; CDR2 reads YYEEEE. The CDR3 runs 13 residues. V was shortened by 4 bases and J by 1 base, with 7 bases between the two germline ends. The CDR3 sequence is CASSPDRTDTQYF. For the CDR3, the DNA is TGTGCCAGCAGCCCGGACCGCACAGATACGCAGTATTTT.

With regard to this clone: The junction departs from germline at one end; a sequencing error may be responsible. CDR3 amino acids: CASREEGARAYEQYF. For the CDR3, the DNA is TGTGCCAGCAGAGAAGAGGGAGCGCGGGCCTACGAGCAGTACTTC. V is TRBV2 and J is TRBJ2-7, with D possibly matching TRBD2 (5 bases). The germline V gene encodes CDR1 SNHLY and CDR2 FYNNEI. The CDR3 spans 15 residues. The entire variable domain, with the rest obtained from reference TRBV2 and TRBJ2-7, is as follows: EPEVTQTPSHQVTQMGQEVILRCVPISNHLYFYWYRQILGQKVEFLVSFYNNEISEKSEIFDDQFSVERPDGSNFTLKIRSTKLEDSAMYFCASREEGARAYEQYFGPGTRLTVT.

This chain uses TRBV29-1 with TRBJ2-5; TRBD2 might be the D (6 bases). Germline CDR1 and CDR2: SQVTM and ANQGSEA. This CDR3 spans 13 amino acids. V lost 4 bases and J 7 bases, leaving 16 bases between the germline ends. For the CDR3, the DNA is TGCAGCGTTGTGGTTGGGTTGGGAGGGACCCAGTACTTC. This encodes CSVVVGLGGTQYF.

In its sample, this clone was seen a few times. The chain is built from TRBV28 and TRBJ1-5; D gene unclear. The germline gives CDR1 MDHEN, CDR2 SYDVKM. CDR3 length equals 14 residues. V was cut by 6 bases and J by 1 base, with 10 bases left in between. The CDR3 loop reads CASRVQWSNQPQHF. The CDR3 coding sequence is TGTGCCAGCAGAGTTCAGTGGAGCAATCAGCCCCAGCATTTT.

The gene calls are TRBV29-1 and TRBJ1-5; TRBD1 might be the D (6 bases). The V and J ends lost 4 bases and 0 bases respectively, with 7 bases between them. From germline, CDR1 is SQVTM and CDR2 ANQGSEA. This CDR3 has 13 residues. CDR3 in amino acids: CSVGDNSNQPQHF. For the CDR3, the DNA is TGCAGCGTTGGGGACAATAGCAATCAGCCCCAGCATTTT.

V gene TRBV29-1 combines with J gene TRBJ2-3; the D gene is possibly TRBD1 (5 bases). The germline gives CDR1 SQVTM, CDR2 ANQGSEA. V was cut by 2 bases and J by 0 bases, with 15 bases left in between. The CDR3 extends over 16 amino acids. DNA of the CDR3: TGCAGCGTTGAACGCAGGGCCATCCCTAGCACAGATACGCAGTATTTT. This translates into CSVERRAIPSTDTQYF.